The T cell receptor (beta chain) described here comes from a study of blood T cells in healthy people across ages. About this clonotype itself: What it binds is unknown.

It was with a sample-barcoded 5' primer and a J-beta primer mix that a second PCR of about 6 to 12 cycles was run. TCRdb re-called the 5' RACE reads through MiXCR, storing one row per CDR3 protein. The sample lists around 2 million distinct CDR3 sequences, about two fifths occurring once. Study-wide results and limits: A roughly linear age-dependent decrease characterized TCR beta diversity per million T cells. PBMC samples, being unsorted, prevented any conclusive comparison of naive and antigen-experienced cells.

The receptor was isolated from a human donor in good health. Input material: blood.

CDR3 bases: TGCGCCAGCAGCTTGGAACCAGCGGGGATTACCTACGAGCAGTACTTC. As protein: CASSLEPAGITYEQYF. This chain connects TRBV5-1 to TRBJ2-7, with TRBD2 matching over 7 bases. There are 16 residues in the CDR3. The germline gives CDR1 SGHRS, CDR2 YFSETQ. Trimming cost V 0 bases and J 2 bases; bases outside gene matches: 8.